The 19 T cell receptor beta chains in this list originate from one sample, sequenced in a study of CD8 T cells in ankylosing spondylitis. TCRdb re-called the 5' RACE reads through MiXCR, storing one row per CDR3 protein. The sample contains under 250,000 distinct CDR3 sequences, over 30% of which appear only once. Sequencing was done on a sample of blood, either unsorted or a sorted T cell fraction (not recorded which). The receptors were gathered from a male donor with ankylosing spondylitis or in good health (not recorded which).

The chain combines TRBV12-3 or TRBV12-4 with TRBJ1-2, with 7 nucleotides matching TRBD1. V gave up 1 base and J gave up 8 bases; unmatched junction bases: 7. The CDR3 is 14 amino acids. CDR3 nucleotides: TGTGCCAGCAGTTTAGTGGGACAGCCTATCGGCTACACCTTC. As protein: CASSLVGQPIGYTF.

V gene TRBV10-1 combines with J gene TRBJ2-7; no definite D call. Germline V gives CDR1 WNHNN, CDR2 SYGVQD (reference sequence). The CDR3 spans 11 residues. V gave up 8 bases and J gave up 7 bases, with 12 bases separating them. Written as DNA, the CDR3 is TGCGCCAGCGCTATCCGCCGGGAGCAGTACTTC. As protein: CASAIRREQYF.

This clonotype was counted a few times. The rearrangement links TRBV7-9 to TRBJ2-7, with TRBD1 identical over 9 bases. This CDR3 region has 14 residues. Trimming removed 4 bases from V and 3 bases from J; junction bases left unmatched: 4. Germline CDR1 and CDR2: SEHNR and FQNEAQ (reference sequence). The CDR3 is CASSYGQGHYEQYF. In DNA, the CDR3 is TGTGCCAGCAGCTATGGACAGGGGCACTACGAGCAGTACTTC. The full variable domain, with the rest looked up from reference TRBV7-9 and TRBJ2-7, is DTGVSQNPRHKITKRGQNVTFRCDPISEHNRLYWYRQTLGQGPEFLTYFQNEAQLEKSRLLSDRFSAERPKGSFSTLEIQRTEQGDSAMYLCASSYGQGHYEQYFGPGTRLTVT.

To note about this clonotype: At one boundary the junction diverges from the germline segment, which might be a read error. The rearrangement joins TRBV23-1 to TRBJ2-2; tentatively, D is TRBD1 (5 bases). TRBV23-1 is labeled an ORF, and its function is uncertain. The CDR3 consists of 16 residues. CDR3 sequence reads: CASSFYRGSSPGELFF. Here the CDR3 DNA reads TGTGCCAGCAGCTTTTATAGGGGCTCATCTCCCGGGGAGCTGTTTTTT.

The V call is TRBV29-1, the J call TRBJ1-4; D not certain. The ends were cut back, 3 bases at V and 8 bases at J, with 7 bases in the middle. There are 11 residues in the CDR3. Looked up from germline, CDR1 is SQVTM and CDR2 is ANQGSEA. Written as DNA, the CDR3 is TGCAGCGTTGAGAGAAACGAAAAACTGTTTTTT. Translated, it gives CSVERNEKLFF.

This clonotype was found once. The CDR3 region has the DNA TGTGCCAGCAGTCCATCGGGACTAGCGAGCACAGATACGCAGTATTTT. Translated: CASSPSGLASTDTQYF. The chain couples TRBV28 to TRBJ2-3; 10 bases map to TRBD2. The CDR3 covers 16 residues. Germline-derived CDR1 and CDR2 are MDHEN and SYDVKM. J was trimmed by 0 bases and V by 5 bases; bases with no gene match: 5.

The chain has TRBV5-1 and TRBJ2-3; D may match TRBD1 or TRBD2 (5 bases each). This CDR3 has 13 amino acids. Trimming removed 4 bases from V and 2 bases from J, with 8 bases in between. Germline lookup yields CDR1 SGHRS and CDR2 YFSETQ. The CDR3 DNA follows: TGCGCCAGCAGCCGAGGGACCACAGATACGCAGTATTTT. Translation: CASSRGTTDTQYF.

This clonotype was observed a few times. The CDR3, as DNA: TGCAGTGCTAGCATAGGACAGCCCCAAGAGACCCAGTACTTC. The encoded protein is CSASIGQPQETQYF. The chain links TRBV20-1 to TRBJ2-5, with D perhaps TRBD1 (6 bases). Trimming stripped 3 bases from V and 1 base from J, with 12 bases between. The CDR3 totals 14 residues. Germline V gene lookup returns CDR1 DFQATT and CDR2 SNEGSKA (reference sequence).

This clonotype was counted a few times. CDR3: CASSGPTSNTGELFF. The CDR3 DNA sequence: TGCGCCAGCAGCGGCCCTACTTCGAACACCGGGGAGCTGTTTTTT. The chain combines TRBV5-1 with TRBJ2-2; D is uncertain. Trimming shortened V by 4 bases and J by 0 bases, and 10 bases separated the two germline ends. From germline, CDR1 is SGHRS and CDR2 YFSETQ. The CDR3 is 15 residues long. The whole variable domain, remainder taken from reference TRBV5-1 and TRBJ2-2, is KAGVTQTPRYLIKTRGQQVTLSCSPISGHRSVSWYQQTPGQGLQFLFEYFSETQRNKGNFPGRFSGRQFSNSRSEMNVSTLELGDSALYLCASSGPTSNTGELFFGEGSRLTVL.

This clonotype was seen at least ten times. V gene TRBV12-3 or TRBV12-4 combines with J gene TRBJ2-3, with D maybe TRBD2 (6 bases). The CDR3 contains 14 residues. V dropped 2 bases and J dropped 3 bases, with 9 bases sitting between them. In nucleotides, the CDR3 is TGTGCCAGCAGTTTAATGGCGGGGACAGATACGCAGTATTTT. Translation gives CASSLMAGTDTQYF.

The chain is built from TRBV18 and TRBJ1-1, with 10 bases aligning to TRBD1. The CDR3 has 15 amino acids. Germline loops: CDR1 KGHSH, CDR2 LQKENI. With 3 bases clipped from V and 4 bases from J, the junction kept 5 bases outside the gene matches. The CDR3, as DNA: TGTGCCAGCTCACCTAATGGACAGGGGGGCACTGAAGCTTTCTTT. Translated: CASSPNGQGGTEAFF.

This clonotype has ten or more counts. The CDR3 here is CASSTGFSGANVLTF. CDR3 bases: TGTGCCAGCAGCACGGGCTTCTCTGGGGCCAACGTCCTGACTTTC. This chain uses TRBV7-9 with TRBJ2-6, with D hard to call. The ends were cut back, 5 bases at V and 0 bases at J, with 8 bases in the middle. The CDR3 spans 15 residues. The germline V gene encodes CDR1 SEHNR and CDR2 FQNEAQ (reference sequence).

The chain has TRBV29-1 and TRBJ1-1; D might be TRBD1 (5 bases). This CDR3 spans 13 amino acids. V lost 4 bases and J 0 bases, leaving 9 bases between the germline ends. CDR1 is SQVTM and CDR2 is ANQGSEA in the germline V gene. The CDR3 DNA sequence: TGCAGCGTTGGGGCAGGGTTGAACACTGAAGCTTTCTTT. Protein: CSVGAGLNTEAFF.

This clonotype occurred a few times. The chain recombines TRBV5-8 with TRBJ2-3; no clear D gene. The V end lost 1 base, the J end lost 2 bases, and 14 bases lay between the germline ends. The CDR3 consists of 16 residues. Germline CDR1 SGHTS, CDR2 YDEGEE. The CDR3 DNA reads TGTGCCAGCAGCTTGAGGGTCGGCTCCTCCACAGATACGCAGTATTTT. It is translated as CASSLRVGSSTDTQYF.

This clonotype came up once. The genes are TRBV12-3 or TRBV12-4 and TRBJ2-5; possible D gene TRBD1, 5 bases. The CDR3 has 14 amino acids. The ends were cut back, 2 bases at V and 2 bases at J, with 9 bases in the middle. The CDR3 loop is CASSLSTGQETQYF. In DNA form, the CDR3 reads TGTGCCAGCAGTTTATCCACAGGACAAGAGACCCAGTACTTC.

This chain joins TRBV28 and TRBJ2-7; tentatively, D is TRBD2 (5 bases). The CDR3 extends over 14 amino acids. The V end lost 7 bases, the J end lost 7 bases, and 20 bases lay between the germline ends. In germline, CDR1 is MDHEN, CDR2 SYDVKM. The CDR3 DNA is TGTGCCAGCATGATGGACGACCATTCGGGGGAGCAGTACTTC. Translating it yields CASMMDDHSGEQYF. Variable domain in full (rest from reference TRBV28 and TRBJ2-7): DVKVTQSSRYLVKRTGEKVFLECVQDMDHENMFWYRQDPGLGLRLIYFSYDVKMKEKGDIPEGYSVSREKKERFSLILESASTNQTSMYLCASMMDDHSGEQYFGPGTRLTVT.

V gene TRBV6-1 combines with J gene TRBJ2-4, with a weak D call TRBD1 (6 bases). Germline V gene data show CDR1 as MNHNS and CDR2 as SASEGT. This CDR3 region has 16 residues. Trimming left V 4 bases short and J 0 bases short, with 13 bases between. The CDR3 spells CASSGDRRLAKNIQYF. The CDR3 bases are TGTGCCAGCAGTGGTGACAGGCGGTTAGCCAAAAACATTCAGTACTTC.

The chain recombines TRBV10-3 with TRBJ2-1, with D uncertain. This CDR3 contains 13 residues. CDR1 is ENHRY, CDR2 SYGVKD, per germline. Trimming removed 0 bases from V and 8 bases from J, with 8 bases in between. The CDR3 loop is CAISESRVDEQFF. The CDR3 coding sequence is TGTGCCATCAGTGAGTCCCGTGTCGATGAGCAGTTCTTC.

The chain joins TRBV4-1 to TRBJ2-7, with D possibly matching TRBD2 (5 bases). V was shortened by 2 bases and J by 3 bases, with 8 bases between the two germline ends. Looked up from germline, CDR1 is MGHRA and CDR2 is YSYEKL. This CDR3 is 13 amino acids long. The CDR3 DNA reads as TGCGCCAGCAGCCAACACCGGGACTACGAGCAGTACTTC. It translates to CASSQHRDYEQYF.